Each of the 17 T cell receptor beta chains below was sequenced from the same sample in a study of blood T cell repertoires in COVID-19. Assay used: immunoSEQ multiplex PCR; TCRdb lists only in-frame clones, some missing. Altogether approximately 200,000 clones are present, around 90% being singletons, with the ten largest covering less than 3.5%. Material: peripheral blood. The origin of the receptors is a man aged 25-40 years with COVID-19, enrolled during active disease.

V is TRBV7-2 and J is TRBJ1-5; 7 nucleotides line up with TRBD1. With V trimmed by 6 bases and J by 1 base, 6 bases remained unmatched. Germline V gene sequence: CDR1 SGHTA, CDR2 FQGNSA. The CDR3 covers 15 residues. The CDR3 sequence is CASRLTGASNQPQHF. CDR3 in DNA: TGTGCCAGCAGGCTTACAGGGGCGAGCAATCAGCCCCAGCATTTT.

V and J are TRBV6-5 and TRBJ2-2, with 11 bases lining up with TRBD1. Trimming took 1 base from V and 7 from J; bases not matched to a gene: 5. The CDR3 consists of 16 residues. The V gene's germline CDR1 is MNHEY and CDR2 SVGAGI. The CDR3 loop reads CASSYWGQGGDGELFF. The CDR3 region has the DNA TGTGCCAGCAGTTACTGGGGACAGGGGGGTGACGGGGAGCTGTTTTTT.

The CDR3 sequence is CASSQGPDRGVGTNTEAFF. The CDR3 coding sequence is TGCGCCAGCAGCCAAGGTCCGGACAGGGGGGTTGGAACGAACACTGAAGCTTTCTTT. This chain links TRBV4-3 with TRBJ1-1; 10 bases are a match to TRBD1. The junction had 12 bases not matched to a gene; V was cut back by 1 base and J by 1 base. CDR1 and CDR2 from the germline V gene are LGHNA and YSLEER. The CDR3 is made up of 19 amino acids.

The chain carries TRBV2 and TRBJ1-2; maybe TRBD1 (6 bases). The germline V gene has CDR1 SNHLY and CDR2 FYNNEI. Deletions cut 6 bases from V and 2 bases from J, with 13 bases between. The CDR3 runs 14 residues. This chain's CDR3 is CASSTQQGNYGYTF. CDR3 bases: TGTGCCAGCAGCACACAACAGGGAAACTATGGCTACACCTTC. Based on the CDR3 plus reference TRBV2 and TRBJ1-2, the full variable domain is EPEVTQTPSHQVTQMGQEVILRCVPISNHLYFYWYRQILGQKVEFLVSFYNNEISEKSEIFDDQFSVERPDGSNFTLKIRSTKLEDSAMYFCASSTQQGNYGYTFGSGTRLTVV.

J is TRBJ1-4 and V is TRBV10-3, with TRBD1 matching over 7 bases. V gave up 6 bases and J gave up 4 bases; unmatched junction bases: 5. This CDR3 contains 14 residues. Germline-derived CDR1 and CDR2 are ENHRY and SYGVKD. The CDR3 DNA is TGTGCCATCAGGAGACAGGGCGATAATGAAAAACTGTTTTTT. Translated: CAIRRQGDNEKLFF.

V is TRBV7-2 and J is TRBJ1-6; 7 bases align to TRBD1. There are 15 residues in the CDR3. Germline V lookup: CDR1 SGHTA, CDR2 FQGNSA. CDR3 sequence: CVITEGGQLNSPLHF. The CDR3 DNA is TGTGTCATTACCGAAGGGGGACAGCTTAATTCACCCCTCCACTTT.

J is TRBJ1-2 and V is TRBV6-1; D ambiguous. CDR1 is MNHNS, CDR2 SASEGT, per germline. The CDR3 consists of 13 residues. With 1 base removed from V and 5 bases from J, the gap between germline ends came to 8 bases. CDR3 DNA sequence: TGTGCCAGCAGTGAAGTCGTCTATTATGGCTACACCTTC. Its translation: CASSEVVYYGYTF.

There are a few counts of this clone. Other DNA sequences of this sample code for an identical CDR3. J is TRBJ2-3 and V is TRBV5-1, with TRBD1 identical over 8 bases. Germline CDR1 reads SGHRS; CDR2 reads YFSETQ. The CDR3 is made up of 14 amino acids. Trimming at V came to 2 bases and at J to 3 bases, leaving 2 bases not matched to a gene. The CDR3 nucleotides read TGCGCCAGCAGCTTTGGACAGGGTACAGATACGCAGTATTTT. It specifies CASSFGQGTDTQYF.

The genes are TRBV27 and TRBJ2-2; 7 bases fit TRBD1. This CDR3 is built from 15 residues. V shed 0 bases, J shed 7 bases, and the junction held 5 bases outside the gene matches. Germline values: CDR1 MNHEY, CDR2 SMNVEV (reference sequence). The CDR3 DNA reads as TGTGCCAGCAGTTTATCCCCCTGGACAGGCGGGGAGCTGTTTTTT. Translating gives CASSLSPWTGGELFF.

The rearrangement joins TRBV7-9 to TRBJ2-3, with D perhaps TRBD2 (6 bases). Germline V gene data show CDR1 as SEHNR and CDR2 as FQNEAQ (reference sequence). This CDR3 has 16 amino acids. The V and J ends lost 5 bases and 0 bases respectively, with 15 bases between them. Written as DNA, the CDR3 is TGTGCCAGCAGCCCTCACACCGGGACTAGCACAGATACGCAGTATTTT. Translated: CASSPHTGTSTDTQYF. Looking up the rest from reference TRBV7-9 and TRBJ2-3 gives the full variable domain: DTGVSQNPRHKITKRGQNVTFRCDPISEHNRLYWYRQTLGQGPEFLTYFQNEAQLEKSRLLSDRFSAERPKGSFSTLEIQRTEQGDSAMYLCASSPHTGTSTDTQYFGPGTRLTVL.

Notes on this clone: Other nucleotide sequences from this sample produce the same CDR3. V is TRBV7-9 and J is TRBJ1-1; D is unclear. Germline loops: CDR1 SEHNR, CDR2 FQNEAQ (reference sequence). This CDR3 has 13 residues. V lost 1 base to trimming and J lost 1 base, with 4 bases between them. The CDR3 sequence: CASSLGQNTEAFF. The CDR3 nucleotides read TGTGCCAGCAGCTTAGGACAGAACACTGAAGCTTTCTTT.

The chain recombines TRBV5-4 with TRBJ2-7, with D uncertain. Germline CDR1 reads SGHNT; CDR2 reads YYREEE (reference sequence). Deletions cut 5 bases from V and 3 bases from J, with 15 bases between. The CDR3 is made up of 14 amino acids. CDR3 in amino acids: CASRHHGSYYEQYF. Here the CDR3 DNA reads TGTGCCAGCAGACATCACGGGTCATACTACGAGCAGTACTTC.

The rearrangement joins TRBV11-2 to TRBJ2-7, with 7 bases matching TRBD1. This CDR3 has 13 amino acids. The germline V gene encodes CDR1 SGHAT and CDR2 FQNNGV. The junction had 2 bases not matched to a gene; V was cut back by 3 bases and J by 3 bases. The CDR3 DNA sequence: TGTGCCAGCAGCTTTGACAGGGACTACGAGCAGTACTTC. This sequence encodes CASSFDRDYEQYF.

The V and J genes are TRBV5-1 and TRBJ2-1, with 10 bases that match TRBD2. Trimming cost V 4 bases and J 7 bases; bases outside gene matches: 8. The CDR3 sequence is 15 residues long. Germline lookup yields CDR1 SGHRS and CDR2 YFSETQ. The CDR3 bases are TGCGCCAGCAGCCCTCTAGCGGGAGTCAATAATGAGCAGTTCTTC. Protein sequence: CASSPLAGVNNEQFF.

The genes are TRBV10-3 and TRBJ1-2, with 9 bases lining up with TRBD1. V was pared by 5 bases and J by 2 bases, with 3 bases of the junction left unmatched. The CDR3 runs 14 residues. Germline CDR1 and CDR2: ENHRY and SYGVKD. This CDR3 reads CAISLGQGNYGYTF. The DNA for the CDR3 is TGTGCCATCAGTTTGGGACAGGGAAACTATGGCTACACCTTC.

V usage is TRBV7-6 and J usage is TRBJ1-1, with TRBD1 identical over 8 bases. This CDR3 region has 16 residues. Trimming took 5 bases from V and 0 from J; bases not matched to a gene: 8. Germline assignment: CDR1 SGHVS and CDR2 FNYEAQ. CDR3 protein: CASSTLRGQVNTEAFF. The CDR3 DNA reads TGTGCCAGCAGCACCTTAAGGGGACAGGTGAACACTGAAGCTTTCTTT.

The chain links TRBV19 to TRBJ1-2, with D tentatively TRBD1 (6 bases). Germline V gene lookup returns CDR1 LNHDA and CDR2 SQIVND (reference sequence). With 2 bases removed from V and 3 bases from J, the gap between germline ends came to 10 bases. The CDR3 runs 14 residues. In DNA form, the CDR3 reads TGTGCCAGTAGTATAACGGCAGGGGACTATGGCTACACCTTC. It specifies CASSITAGDYGYTF.